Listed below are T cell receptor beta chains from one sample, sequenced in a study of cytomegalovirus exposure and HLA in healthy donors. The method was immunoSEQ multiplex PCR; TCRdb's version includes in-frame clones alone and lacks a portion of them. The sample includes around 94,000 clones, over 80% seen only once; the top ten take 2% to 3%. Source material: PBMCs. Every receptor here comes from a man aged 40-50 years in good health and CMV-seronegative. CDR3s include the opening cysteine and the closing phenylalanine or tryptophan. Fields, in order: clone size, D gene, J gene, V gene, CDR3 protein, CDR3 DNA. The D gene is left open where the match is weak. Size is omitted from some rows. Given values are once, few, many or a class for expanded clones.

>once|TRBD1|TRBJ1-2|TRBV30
CAGDQGAYGYTF
TGTGCCGGGGACCAGGGGGCATATGGCTACACCTTC
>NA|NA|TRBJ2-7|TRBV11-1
CASSARGTPSYEQYF
TGTGCCAGCAGCGCTCGAGGTACGCCCTCCTACGAGCAGTACTTC
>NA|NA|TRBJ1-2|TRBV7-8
CASSLTFGQSYGYTF
TGTGCCAGCAGCTTAACTTTTGGACAGTCATATGGCTACACCTTC
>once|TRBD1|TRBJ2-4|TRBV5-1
CASSLGTGETKNIQYF
TGCGCCAGCAGCCTCGGGACAGGGGAAACCAAAAACATTCAGTACTTC
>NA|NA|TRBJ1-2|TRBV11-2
CASSRSGTNYGYTF
TGTGCCAGCAGCCGATCCGGGACAAACTATGGCTACACCTTC
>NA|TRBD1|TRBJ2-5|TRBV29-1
CSARTGVQETQYF
TGCAGCGCCCGGACAGGGGTCCAAGAGACCCAGTACTTC
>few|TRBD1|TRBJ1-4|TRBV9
CASSVGGGPSEKLFF
TGTGCCAGCAGCGTAGGAGGGGGCCCCAGTGAAAAACTGTTTTTT
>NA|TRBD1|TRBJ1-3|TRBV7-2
CASSGTGAGNTIYF
TGTGCCAGCAGCGGGACAGGGGCTGGAAACACCATATATTTT
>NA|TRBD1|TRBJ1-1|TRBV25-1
CASTATGLNTEAFF
TGTGCCAGCACCGCGACAGGGCTGAACACTGAAGCTTTCTTT
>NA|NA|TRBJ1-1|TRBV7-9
CASSTQGNTEAFF
TGTGCCAGCAGCACACAGGGAAACACTGAAGCTTTCTTT